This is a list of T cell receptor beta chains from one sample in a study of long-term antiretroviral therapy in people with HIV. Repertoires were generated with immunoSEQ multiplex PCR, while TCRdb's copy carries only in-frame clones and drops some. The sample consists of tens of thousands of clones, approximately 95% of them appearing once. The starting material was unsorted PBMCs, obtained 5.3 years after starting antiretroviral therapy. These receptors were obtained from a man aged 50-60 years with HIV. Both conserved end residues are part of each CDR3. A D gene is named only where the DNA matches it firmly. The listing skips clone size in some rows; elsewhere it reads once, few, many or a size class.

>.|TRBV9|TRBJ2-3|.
TGTGCCAGCAGCGTAGGTGGAGGAGACACAGATACGCAGTATTTT
CASSVGGGDTDTQYF
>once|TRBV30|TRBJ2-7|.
TGTGCCTGGAGTGTTGGGACCGCGACCTACGAGCAGTACTTC
CAWSVGTATYEQYF
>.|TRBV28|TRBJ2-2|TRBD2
TGTGCCAGCAGCCTCGGGACTAGCGGGGGAATCGGGGAGCTGTTTTTT
CASSLGTSGGIGELFF
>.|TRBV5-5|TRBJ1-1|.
TGTGCCAGCAGTTTCGAGGGTCTCGCTGAAGCTTTCTTT
CASSFEGLAEAFF
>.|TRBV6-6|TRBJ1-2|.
TGTGCTTCGGAGGACCGCCCTAGCTATGGCTACACCTTC
CASEDRPSYGYTF
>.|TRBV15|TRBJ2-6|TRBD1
TGTGCCACCAGCCCCAGAGGGGACAGGTGGAGCTCTGGGGCCAACGTCCTGACTTTC
CATSPRGDRWSSGANVLTF
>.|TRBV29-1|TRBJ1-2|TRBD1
TGCAGCGTCGCAACAGGGGCCGGGGGGGGTGGCTACACCTTC
CSVATGAGGGGYTF
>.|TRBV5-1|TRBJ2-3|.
TGCGCCAGCAGCCCGACTAGGAGCACAGATACGCAGTATTTT
CASSPTRSTDTQYF
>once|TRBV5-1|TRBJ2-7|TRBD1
TGCGCCAGCAGCTTTGGGACAGACTACGAGCAGTACTTC
CASSFGTDYEQYF
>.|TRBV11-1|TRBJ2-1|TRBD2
TGTGCCAGCAGCCAGGGACTAGCGGGGGGGCCTTATGAGCAGTTCTTC
CASSQGLAGGPYEQFF
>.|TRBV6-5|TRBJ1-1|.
TGTGCCAGCAGTTATTCTACAGGAGGGGTCACTGAAGCTTTCTTT
CASSYSTGGVTEAFF
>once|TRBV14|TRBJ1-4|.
TGTGCCAGCAGCCAAGGGGATGGCGTCAACTTATCAGCTAATGAAAAACTGTTTTTT
CASSQGDGVNLSANEKLFF
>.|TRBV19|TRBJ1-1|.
TGTGCCAGTAGTCCGGGGACGGTGAACACTGAAGCTTTCTTT
CASSPGTVNTEAFF
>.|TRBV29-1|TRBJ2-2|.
TGCAGCGTTGTTGTAGGGCCCCACAACACCGGGGAGCTGTTTTTT
CSVVVGPHNTGELFF
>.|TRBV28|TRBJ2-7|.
TGTGCCAGCAGTTTCCGGGGCGGACTTTACGAGCAGTACTTC
CASSFRGGLYEQYF
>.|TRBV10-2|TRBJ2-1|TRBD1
TGCGCCAGCCAATCCCCGGGACAGGGGGCGGCTGAGCAGTTCTTC
CASQSPGQGAAEQFF
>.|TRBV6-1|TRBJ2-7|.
TGTGCCAGCAGTGAAGTTGCAGGGAGCTCCTACGAGCAGTACTTC
CASSEVAGSSYEQYF
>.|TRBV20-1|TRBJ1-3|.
TGCAGTGGCAGCTCTGGAAACACCATATATTTT
CSGSSGNTIYF
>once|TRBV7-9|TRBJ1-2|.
TGTGCCAGCAGCTTACAAGGAAACTATGGCTACACCTTC
CASSLQGNYGYTF
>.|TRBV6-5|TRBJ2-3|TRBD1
TGTGCCAGCAGTTTCACAGGGGGCTCGGGGGATACGCAGTATTTT
CASSFTGGSGDTQYF
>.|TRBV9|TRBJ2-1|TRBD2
TGTGCCAGCAGCGTAGCGTTGGGGACTAGCGGTAACAATGAGCAGTTCTTC
CASSVALGTSGNNEQFF
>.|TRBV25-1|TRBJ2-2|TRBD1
TGTGCCAGTACCGGGACAGGGAACACCGGGGAGCTGTTTTTT
CASTGTGNTGELFF
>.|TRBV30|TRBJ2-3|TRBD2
TGTGCCTGGAGTGTGGGTAGCGGGGAGGCAGATACGCAGTATTTT
CAWSVGSGEADTQYF
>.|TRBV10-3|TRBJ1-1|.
TGTGCCATCAGTGAGTCGACGACCGACCTGAACACTGAAGCTTTCTTT
CAISESTTDLNTEAFF
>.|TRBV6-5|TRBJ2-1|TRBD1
TGTGCCAGCAGTTACGGGACAGAGAATGAGCAGTTCTTC
CASSYGTENEQFF
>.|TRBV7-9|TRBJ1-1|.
TGTGCCAGCAGCTTCGGGCTGACTGAAGCTTTCTTT
CASSFGLTEAFF
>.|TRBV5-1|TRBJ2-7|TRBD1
TGCGCCAGCAGAGAGCAGGGGGCTAACTACGAGCAGTACTTC
CASREQGANYEQYF
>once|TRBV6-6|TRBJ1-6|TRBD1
TGTGCCAGCAGTACCCCCGGGACAGCGAATTCACCCCTCCACTTT
CASSTPGTANSPLHF
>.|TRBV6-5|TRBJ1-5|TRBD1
TGTGCCAGCAGTTACTCCCCGCCAGGGGGAAATCAGCCCCAGCATTTT
CASSYSPPGGNQPQHF
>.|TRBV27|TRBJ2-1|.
TGTGCCAGCAGTTTTTTAAGCTCCACGTACAATGAGCAGTTCTTC
CASSFLSSTYNEQFF
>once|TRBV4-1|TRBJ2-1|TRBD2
TGCGCCAGCAGCCAAGCTGGGACTAGCGGAGAAACAGCCTACAATGAGCAGTTCTTC
CASSQAGTSGETAYNEQFF
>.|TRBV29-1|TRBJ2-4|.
TGCAGCGTTGCGACGGACAAAAACATTCAGTACTTC
CSVATDKNIQYF
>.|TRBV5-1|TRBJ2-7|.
TGCGCCAGCAGCTTCCGGGACAACTCCTACGAGCAGTACTTC
CASSFRDNSYEQYF
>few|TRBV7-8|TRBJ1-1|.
TGTGCCAGCAGGATACACCAGAACACTGAAGCTTTCTTT
CASRIHQNTEAFF
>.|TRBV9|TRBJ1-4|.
TGTGCCAGCAGCGTAGAAGAGGCGGGAAAACTGTTTTTT
CASSVEEAGKLFF
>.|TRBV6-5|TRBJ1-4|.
TGTGCCAGCAGTTGGTCGGGAACCGGTGAAAAACTGTTTTTT
CASSWSGTGEKLFF
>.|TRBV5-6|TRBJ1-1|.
TGTGCCAGCAGCTTGATGGGGGCTCCTGAAGCTTTCTTT
CASSLMGAPEAFF
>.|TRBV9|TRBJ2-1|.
TGTGCCAGCAGCGGCCCACGGGACAATGAGCAGTTCTTC
CASSGPRDNEQFF
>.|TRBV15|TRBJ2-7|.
TGTGCCACCAGCAGAGCTGGCGGTAGCTCCTACGAGCAGTACTTC
CATSRAGGSSYEQYF
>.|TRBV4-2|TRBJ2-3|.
TGTGCCAGCAGCCGCCCGGGACCAAACACAGATACGCAGTATTTT
CASSRPGPNTDTQYF
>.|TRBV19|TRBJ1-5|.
TGTGCCAGTAGTATAGGAGGGGCAGGGGCAGGTCAGCCCCAGCATTTT
CASSIGGAGAGQPQHF
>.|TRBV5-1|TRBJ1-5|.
TGCGCCAGCAGTTACGTCCTCGGTCAGCCCCAGCATTTT
CASSYVLGQPQHF
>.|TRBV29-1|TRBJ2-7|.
TGCAGCGTCTCGGATGGTTCCTACGAGCAGTACTTC
CSVSDGSYEQYF
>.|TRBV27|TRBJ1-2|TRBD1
TGTGCCAGCAGACCGGGACAGGGTCGGTATGGCTACACCTTC
CASRPGQGRYGYTF
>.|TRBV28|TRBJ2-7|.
TGTGCCAGCAGTTTACATGGCTCTTCCGCCTACGAGCAGTACTTC
CASSLHGSSAYEQYF
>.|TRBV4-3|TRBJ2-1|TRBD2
TGCGCCAGCAGCCAGGCTGCGGGGGTGTTCTACAATGAGCAGTTCTTC
CASSQAAGVFYNEQFF
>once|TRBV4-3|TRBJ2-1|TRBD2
TGCGCCAGCAGCCAAGAAATGGCGGGGGGCCTCGATGAGCAGTTCTTC
CASSQEMAGGLDEQFF
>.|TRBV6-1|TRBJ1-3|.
TGTGCCAGCAGTGAAAGTTCCATAAGTTCCTCTGGAAACACCATATATTTT
CASSESSISSSGNTIYF
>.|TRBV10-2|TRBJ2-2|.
TGCGCCAGCAGGCAGGGTGCCGCCGGGGAGCTGTTTTTT
CASRQGAAGELFF
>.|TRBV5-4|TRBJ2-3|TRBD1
TGTGCCAGCAGCCCCTGGACAGGGGTTGGGCAGAATACGCAGTATTTT
CASSPWTGVGQNTQYF
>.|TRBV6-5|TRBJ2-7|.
TGTGCCAGCAGTTACTCGAATCGGTACGAGCAGTACTTC
CASSYSNRYEQYF
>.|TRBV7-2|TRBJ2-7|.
TGTGCCAGCAGCTTCACGGGCTACGAGCAGTACTTC
CASSFTGYEQYF
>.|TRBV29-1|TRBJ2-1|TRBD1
TGCAGCATCCGGGACAGGGGCTATGAGCAGTTCTTC
CSIRDRGYEQFF
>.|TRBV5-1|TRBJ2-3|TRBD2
TGCGCCAGCAGCCCACCTGTGCGGGGGGGAGATACGCAGTATTTT
CASSPPVRGGDTQYF